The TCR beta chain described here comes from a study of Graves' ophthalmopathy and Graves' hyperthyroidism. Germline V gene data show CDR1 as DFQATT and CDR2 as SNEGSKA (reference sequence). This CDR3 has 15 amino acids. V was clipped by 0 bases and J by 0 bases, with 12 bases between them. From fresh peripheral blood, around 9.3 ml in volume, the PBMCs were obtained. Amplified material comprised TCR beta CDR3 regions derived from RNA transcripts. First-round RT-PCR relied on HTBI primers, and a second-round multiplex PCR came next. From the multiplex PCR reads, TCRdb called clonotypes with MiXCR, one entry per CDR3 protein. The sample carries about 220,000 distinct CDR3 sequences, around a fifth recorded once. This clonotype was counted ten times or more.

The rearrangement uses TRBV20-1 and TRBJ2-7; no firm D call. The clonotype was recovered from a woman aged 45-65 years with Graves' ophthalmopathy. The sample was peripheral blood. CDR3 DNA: TGCAGTGCTAGAGATCGGACGGGCAGCTCCTACGAGCAGTACTTC. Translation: CSARDRTGSSYEQYF.